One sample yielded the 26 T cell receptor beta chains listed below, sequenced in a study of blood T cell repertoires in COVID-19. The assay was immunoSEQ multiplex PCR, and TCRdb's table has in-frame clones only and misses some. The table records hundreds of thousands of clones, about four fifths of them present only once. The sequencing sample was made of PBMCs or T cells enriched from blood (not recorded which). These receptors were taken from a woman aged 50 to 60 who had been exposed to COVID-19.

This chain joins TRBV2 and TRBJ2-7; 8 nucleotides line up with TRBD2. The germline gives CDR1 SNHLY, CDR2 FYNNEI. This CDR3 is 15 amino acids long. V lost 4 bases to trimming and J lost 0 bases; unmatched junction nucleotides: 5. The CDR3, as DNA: TGTGCCAGCAGTGTTACTAGCGGAAGCTCCTACGAGCAGTACTTC. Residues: CASSVTSGSSYEQYF.

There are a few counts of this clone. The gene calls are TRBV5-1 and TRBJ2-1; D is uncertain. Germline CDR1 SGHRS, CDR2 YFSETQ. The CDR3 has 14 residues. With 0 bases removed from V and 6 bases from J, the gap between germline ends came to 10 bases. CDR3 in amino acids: CASSLGPPSNEQFF. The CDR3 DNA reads TGCGCCAGCAGCTTGGGGCCACCCTCCAATGAGCAGTTCTTC.

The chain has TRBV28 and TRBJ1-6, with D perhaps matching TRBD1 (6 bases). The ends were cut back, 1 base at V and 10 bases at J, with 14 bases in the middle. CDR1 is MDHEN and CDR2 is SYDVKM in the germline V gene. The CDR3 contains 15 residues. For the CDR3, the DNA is TGTGCCAGCAGTTTATTCGGGGGGCTAGGGTCACCCCTCCACTTT. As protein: CASSLFGGLGSPLHF.

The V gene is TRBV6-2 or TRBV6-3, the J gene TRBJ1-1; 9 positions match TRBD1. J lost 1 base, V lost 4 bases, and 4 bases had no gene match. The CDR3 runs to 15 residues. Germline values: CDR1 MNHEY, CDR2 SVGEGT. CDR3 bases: TGTGCCAGCAGTTCAGTGGACAGGGGGAACACTGAAGCTTTCTTT. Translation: CASSSVDRGNTEAFF.

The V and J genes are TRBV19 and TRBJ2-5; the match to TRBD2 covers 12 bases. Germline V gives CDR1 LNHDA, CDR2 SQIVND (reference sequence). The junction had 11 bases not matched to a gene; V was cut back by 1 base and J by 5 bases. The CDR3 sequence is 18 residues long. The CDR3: CASSIARTSGASGETQYF. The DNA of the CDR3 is TGTGCCAGTAGTATAGCACGGACTAGCGGGGCCTCCGGGGAGACCCAGTACTTC.

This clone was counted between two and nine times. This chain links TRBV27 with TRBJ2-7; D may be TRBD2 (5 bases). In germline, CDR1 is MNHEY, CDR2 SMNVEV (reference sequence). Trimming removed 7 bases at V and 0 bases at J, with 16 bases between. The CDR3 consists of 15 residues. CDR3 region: CASKADGVGSYEQYF. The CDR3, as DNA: TGTGCCAGCAAAGCCGACGGGGTAGGCTCCTACGAGCAGTACTTC.

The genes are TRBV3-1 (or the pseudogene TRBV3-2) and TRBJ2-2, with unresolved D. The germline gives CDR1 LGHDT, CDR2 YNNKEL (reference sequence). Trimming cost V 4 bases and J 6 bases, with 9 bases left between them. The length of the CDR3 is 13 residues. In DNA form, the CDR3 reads TGTGCCAGCAGCCCGCATAGCCCCGGGGAGCTGTTTTTT. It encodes CASSPHSPGELFF.

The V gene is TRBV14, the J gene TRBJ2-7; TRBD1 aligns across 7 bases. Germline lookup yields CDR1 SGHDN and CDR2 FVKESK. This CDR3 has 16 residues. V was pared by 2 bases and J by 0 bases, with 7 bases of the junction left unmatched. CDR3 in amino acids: CASSQRNRGSSYEQYF. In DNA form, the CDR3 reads TGTGCCAGCAGCCAAAGAAACAGGGGAAGCTCCTACGAGCAGTACTTC.

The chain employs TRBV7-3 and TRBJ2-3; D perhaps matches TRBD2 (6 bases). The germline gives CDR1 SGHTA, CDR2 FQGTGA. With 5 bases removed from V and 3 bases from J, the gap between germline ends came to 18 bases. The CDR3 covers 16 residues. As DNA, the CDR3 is TGTGCCAGCAGCCCGGAGGGATCCCCAAGGACAGATACGCAGTATTTT. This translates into CASSPEGSPRTDTQYF.

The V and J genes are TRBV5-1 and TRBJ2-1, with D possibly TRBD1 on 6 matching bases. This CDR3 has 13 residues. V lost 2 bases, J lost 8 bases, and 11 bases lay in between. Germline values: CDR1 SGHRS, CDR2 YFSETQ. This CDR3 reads CASSLQGLHEQFF. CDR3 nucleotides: TGCGCCAGCAGCTTACAGGGTCTTCATGAGCAGTTCTTC.

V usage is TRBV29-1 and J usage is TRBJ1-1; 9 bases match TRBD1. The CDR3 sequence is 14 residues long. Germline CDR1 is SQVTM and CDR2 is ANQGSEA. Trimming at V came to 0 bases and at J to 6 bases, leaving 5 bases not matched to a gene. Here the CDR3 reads CSVEETDRGAEAFF. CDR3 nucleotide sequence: TGCAGCGTTGAAGAAACGGACAGGGGCGCTGAAGCTTTCTTT.

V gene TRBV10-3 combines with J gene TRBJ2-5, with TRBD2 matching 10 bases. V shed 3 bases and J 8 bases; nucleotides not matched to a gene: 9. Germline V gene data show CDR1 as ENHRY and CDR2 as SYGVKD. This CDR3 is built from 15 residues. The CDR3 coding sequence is TGTGCCATCAGTGACTCTGGACTAGCGGAGAACACCCAGTACTTC. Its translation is CAISDSGLAENTQYF.

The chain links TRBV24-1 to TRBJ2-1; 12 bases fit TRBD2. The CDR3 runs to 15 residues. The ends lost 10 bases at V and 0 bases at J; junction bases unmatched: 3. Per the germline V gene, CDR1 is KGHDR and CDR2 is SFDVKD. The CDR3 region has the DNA TGTGCCACGGCTAGCGGGGGGGCCTCCTACAATGAGCAGTTCTTC. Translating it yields CATASGGASYNEQFF.

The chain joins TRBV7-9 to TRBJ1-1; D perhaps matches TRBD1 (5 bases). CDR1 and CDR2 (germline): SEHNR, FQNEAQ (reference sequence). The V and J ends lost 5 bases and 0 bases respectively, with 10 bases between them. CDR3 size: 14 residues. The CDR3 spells CASSLQVMNTEAFF. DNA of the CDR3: TGTGCCAGCAGCCTACAGGTTATGAACACTGAAGCTTTCTTT.

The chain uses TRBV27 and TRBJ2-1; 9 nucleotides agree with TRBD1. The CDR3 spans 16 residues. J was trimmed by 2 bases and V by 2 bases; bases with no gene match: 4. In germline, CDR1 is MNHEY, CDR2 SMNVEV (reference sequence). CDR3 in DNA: TGTGCCAGCAGTTTAAGAACAGGGGGCACCTACAATGAGCAGTTCTTC. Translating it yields CASSLRTGGTYNEQFF.

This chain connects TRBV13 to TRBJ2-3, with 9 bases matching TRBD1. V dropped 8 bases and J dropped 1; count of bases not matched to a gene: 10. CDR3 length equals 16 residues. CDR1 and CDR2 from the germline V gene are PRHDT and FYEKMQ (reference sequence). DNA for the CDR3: TGTGCCAGCGCTCAACTGGACAGGGGTGGCACAGATACGCAGTATTTT. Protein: CASAQLDRGGTDTQYF.

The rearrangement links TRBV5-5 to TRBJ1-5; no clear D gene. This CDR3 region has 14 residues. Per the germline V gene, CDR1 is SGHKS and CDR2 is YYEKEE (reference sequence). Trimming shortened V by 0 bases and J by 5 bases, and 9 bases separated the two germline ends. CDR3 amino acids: CASSLVVEDQPQHF. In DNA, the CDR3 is TGTGCCAGCAGCTTGGTTGTAGAGGATCAGCCCCAGCATTTT.

The CDR3 bases are TGCAGCGTGCCGAGGGGGGGGGCATTCACTGAAGCTTTCTTT. Encoded protein: CSVPRGGAFTEAFF. The chain combines TRBV29-1 with TRBJ1-1, with D perhaps TRBD1 (6 bases). Trimming stripped 6 bases from V and 4 bases from J, with 18 bases between. Germline values: CDR1 SQVTM, CDR2 ANQGSEA. The length of the CDR3 is 14 residues.

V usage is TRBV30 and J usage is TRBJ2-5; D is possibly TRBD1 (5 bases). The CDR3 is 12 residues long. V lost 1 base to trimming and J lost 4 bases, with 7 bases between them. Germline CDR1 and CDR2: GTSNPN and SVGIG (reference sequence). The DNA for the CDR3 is TGTGCCTGGAGTGGAACAGGAGAGACCCAGTACTTC. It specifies CAWSGTGETQYF.

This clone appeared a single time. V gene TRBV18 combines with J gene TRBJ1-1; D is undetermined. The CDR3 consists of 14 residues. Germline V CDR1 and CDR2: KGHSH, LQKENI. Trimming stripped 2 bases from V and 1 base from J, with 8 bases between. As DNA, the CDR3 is TGTGCCAGCTCACCATCGGTCGCGAACACTGAAGCTTTCTTT. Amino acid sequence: CASSPSVANTEAFF.

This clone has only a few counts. The CDR3 sequence: CASSRRQGSYEQYF. The CDR3 region has the DNA TGTGCCAGCAGCCGCCGACAGGGAAGCTACGAGCAGTACTTC. The rearrangement links TRBV3-1 (or the pseudogene TRBV3-2) to TRBJ2-7; 7 positions match TRBD1. CDR1 is LGHDT and CDR2 is YNNKEL in the germline V gene (reference sequence). The CDR3 consists of 14 residues. V lost 4 bases to trimming and J lost 3 bases; unmatched junction nucleotides: 6.

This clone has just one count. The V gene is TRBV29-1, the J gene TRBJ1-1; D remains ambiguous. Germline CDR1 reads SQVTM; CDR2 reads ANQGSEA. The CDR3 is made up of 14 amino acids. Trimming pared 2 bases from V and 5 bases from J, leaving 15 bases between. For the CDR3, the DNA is TGCAGCGTTGAAAGCCGGAGAGGGAAGACTGAAGCTTTCTTT. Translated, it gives CSVESRRGKTEAFF. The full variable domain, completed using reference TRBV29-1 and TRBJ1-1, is SAVISQKPSRDICQRGTSLTIQCQVDSQVTMMFWYRQQPGQSLTLIATANQGSEATYESGFVIDKFPISRPNLTFSTLTVSNMSPEDSSIYLCSVESRRGKTEAFFGQGTRLTVV.

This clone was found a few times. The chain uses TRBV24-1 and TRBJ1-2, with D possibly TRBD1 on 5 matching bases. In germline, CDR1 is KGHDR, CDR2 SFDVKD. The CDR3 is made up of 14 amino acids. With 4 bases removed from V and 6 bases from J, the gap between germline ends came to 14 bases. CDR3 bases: TGTGCCACCAGTGAGAATGGGGGGAATAATGGCTACACCTTC. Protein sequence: CATSENGGNNGYTF.

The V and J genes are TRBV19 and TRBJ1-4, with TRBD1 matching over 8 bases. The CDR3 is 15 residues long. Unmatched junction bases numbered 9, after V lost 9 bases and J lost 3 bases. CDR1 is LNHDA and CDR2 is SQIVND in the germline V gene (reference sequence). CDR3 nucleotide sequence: TGTGCCAGCACGACAGGGGTTAGAGCTAATGAAAAACTGTTTTTT. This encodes CASTTGVRANEKLFF.

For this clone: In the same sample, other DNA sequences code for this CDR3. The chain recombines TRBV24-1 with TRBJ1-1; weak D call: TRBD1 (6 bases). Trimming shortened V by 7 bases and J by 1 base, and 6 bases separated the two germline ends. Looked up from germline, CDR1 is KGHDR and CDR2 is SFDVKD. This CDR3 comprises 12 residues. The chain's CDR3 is CATRGGNTEAFF. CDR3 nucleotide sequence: TGTGCCACCAGAGGGGGGAACACTGAAGCTTTCTTT.

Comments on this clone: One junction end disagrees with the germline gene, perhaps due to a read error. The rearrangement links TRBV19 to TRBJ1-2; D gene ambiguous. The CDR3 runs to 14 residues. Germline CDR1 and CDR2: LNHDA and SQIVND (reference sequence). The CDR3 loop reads CASSIGAARALTHF. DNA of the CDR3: TGTGCCAGTAGTATAGGAGCCGCGCGGGCCCTCACCCATTTC.